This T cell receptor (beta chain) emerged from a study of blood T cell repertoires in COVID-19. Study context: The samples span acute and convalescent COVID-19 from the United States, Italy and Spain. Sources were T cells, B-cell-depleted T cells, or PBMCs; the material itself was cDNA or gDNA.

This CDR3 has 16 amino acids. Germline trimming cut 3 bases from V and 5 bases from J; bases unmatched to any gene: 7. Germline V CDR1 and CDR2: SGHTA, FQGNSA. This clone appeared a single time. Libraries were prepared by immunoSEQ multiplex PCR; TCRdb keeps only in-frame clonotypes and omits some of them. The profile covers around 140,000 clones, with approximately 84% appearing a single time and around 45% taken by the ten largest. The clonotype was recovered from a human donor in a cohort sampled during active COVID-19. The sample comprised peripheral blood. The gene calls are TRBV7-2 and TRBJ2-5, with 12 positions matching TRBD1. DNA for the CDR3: TGTGCCAGCAGCTTGAACCGGGACAGGGGGCGCGAGACCCAGTACTTC. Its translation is CASSLNRDRGRETQYF.